This T cell receptor (beta chain) was retrieved from a study of T cells expressing NK-cell markers. Study-wide results and caveats: HCMV specificity was not established for the expanded NKG2C+ T cell clones.

In the case of this clonotype: Its antigen remains unidentified.

TCRdb reprocessed the 5' RACE reads; each CDR3 protein has one entry and no DNA is given. The table for this sample gives hundreds of thousands of distinct CDR3 sequences. The sequencing sample was made of blood T cells: a sorted CD56 or NKG2C T cell subset, CD4+ or CD8+ T cells, or bulk PBMC T cells (not recorded which). The clonotype originates from a man aged 18 to 69 in good health.

The CDR3 region is CASSLGLAGGPVDTQYF. The gene calls are TRBV5-1 and TRBJ2-3; the D call from TCRdb, TRBD2, cannot be confirmed without DNA. CDR3 length equals 17 residues. Germline V gene data show CDR1 as SGHRS and CDR2 as YFSETQ. The full variable domain, completed using reference TRBV5-1 and TRBJ2-3, is KAGVTQTPRYLIKTRGQQVTLSCSPISGHRSVSWYQQTPGQGLQFLFEYFSETQRNKGNFPGRFSGRQFSNSRSEMNVSTLELGDSALYLCASSLGLAGGPVDTQYFGPGTRLTVL.